This entry concerns a single T cell receptor (beta chain). The germline V and J ends were trimmed by 8 bases and 7 bases, with 17 bases remaining between them. The length of the CDR3 is 13 residues. CDR1 ENHRY and CDR2 SYGVKD come from the germline V gene. This sample was taken from a study of shared T cell receptors in the human thymus. Profiled with immunoSEQ multiplex PCR; TCRdb holds only in-frame clones, not every one. The top ten hold approximately 0.01% of the sample, which has 700,000 to 750,000 clones, approximately 85% seen once. These data are also associated with another study on human thymus T cells. As that study records: Donor material was obtained from healthy Finnish infants undergoing corrective surgery for congenital heart defects. Thymus pieces cut out during corrective heart surgery were the tissue that was used.

Specimen: thymocytes. The sequence came from a girl in the first two years of life with a congenital heart defect. The chain uses TRBV10-3 and TRBJ1-2, with no clear D. Here the CDR3 reads CAISQPPSGGYTF. For the CDR3, the DNA is TGTGCCATCTCACAACCACCCTCGGGTGGCTACACCTTC.